Reported below is one T cell receptor (beta chain). The antigen is not known. Naive CD8 cells lacked CD45RO, underwent positive selection for CCR7 and left out terminally differentiated effector memory CD45RA+ cells. Each of the donors was a healthy adult who was HIV-negative and had not had a recent acute infection or vaccination. When replicate PCRs were run on sorted subsets, they used 200 to 250 ng DNA, tens of thousands of T cell genomes. Some clones are missing from TCRdb's copy, which holds only in-frame ones; the method was immunoSEQ multiplex PCR. The sample gives about 2.1 million clones, about 93% of which show up once; 1.5% to 2% is in the top ten. The record originates from a study of shared clonotypes between healthy human individuals. Study-level points and caveats: When compared with the clonotypes that were shared by all four sorted-subset donors, the non-shared clonotypes turned out to have lower generation probabilities.

The germline V gene has CDR1 SGHVS and CDR2 FNYEAQ. Trimming removed 3 bases at V and 2 bases at J, with 8 bases between. The CDR3 extends over 15 amino acids. Sequenced input: naive CD8+ T cells from PBMCs. The source of this sequence is a man between 18 and 35 years old in good health. Some clones in this sample may be carry-over from other donors' samples. V and J are TRBV7-6 and TRBJ2-6; D perhaps matches TRBD2 (5 bases). As DNA, the CDR3 is TGTGCCAGCAGCTTGACGGAGGCTGGGGCCAACGTCCTGACTTTC. As protein: CASSLTEAGANVLTF.